This TCR beta chain was sequenced during a study of CD8+ T cells in alopecia areata. Broader study findings: Lesional scalp, especially alopecia totalis/universalis, showed higher clonality than normal scalp.

Worth noting for this clone: Antigen unknown.

CDR3 size: 12 residues. Trimming pared 8 bases from V and 4 bases from J, leaving 12 bases between. Germline V lookup: CDR1 MDHEN, CDR2 SYDVKM. Sampling of alopecia areata patients yielded lesional scalp punch biopsies as well as peripheral blood. Isolation of CD4+ and CD8+ T cells from PBMCs was achieved by sorting. Extracted RNA was reverse transcribed, and the resulting cDNA served as sequencing template. The protocol was immunoSEQ multiplex PCR, while the TCRdb copy is restricted to in-frame clones and leaves out a portion. The data contain under 250,000 clones, more than 45% of them seen just once; the ten biggest clones take up less than 0.6%.

Sample: CD4+ T cells sorted from blood, taken at week 0. The chain employs TRBV28 and TRBJ2-7; D remains ambiguous. The origin of this receptor is a human donor with alopecia areata. The CDR3 loop is CASSTAAYEQYF. CDR3 DNA sequence: TGTGCCAGCTCTACGGCGGCTTACGAGCAGTACTTC.